These 14 T cell receptor beta chains originate from one sample sequenced in a study of T cell changes during pregnancy in multiple sclerosis. Assay used: immunoSEQ multiplex PCR; TCRdb lists only in-frame clones, some missing. Seen here are about 68,000 clones, just over 90% observed once, and the top ten hold 1.3% to 1.5%. Sequences were derived from peripheral blood, sampled in the second trimester of pregnancy. The receptor set was obtained from a female donor in good health, enrolled as a control in a pregnancy study.

The chain recombines TRBV4-2 with TRBJ2-2; TRBD2 matches 13 bases. With 0 bases clipped from V and 7 bases from J, the junction kept 14 bases outside the gene matches. This CDR3 is 20 amino acids long. Germline V CDR1 and CDR2: LGHNA, YNFKEQ. This chain's CDR3 is CASSQDLILAGGRGIGELFF. The CDR3 DNA reads as TGTGCCAGCAGCCAAGATCTGATACTAGCGGGAGGGCGAGGAATCGGGGAGCTGTTTTTT.

V and J are TRBV27 and TRBJ2-7, with TRBD2 matching over 11 bases. This CDR3 region has 15 residues. The V segment lost 4 bases and the J segment 3 bases; nucleotides outside the gene matches: 5. Per germline, CDR1 MNHEY and CDR2 SMNVEV (reference sequence). CDR3 loop: CASSYIAGGDYEQYF. The DNA of the CDR3 is TGTGCCAGCAGTTATATAGCGGGAGGGGACTACGAGCAGTACTTC.

The chain joins TRBV28 to TRBJ1-1, with TRBD1 matching over 9 bases. The germline gives CDR1 MDHEN, CDR2 SYDVKM. The CDR3 is 16 amino acids. V was pared by 3 bases and J by 5 bases, with 10 bases of the junction left unmatched. CDR3 protein: CASSLGTGTVGTEAFF. The CDR3 coding sequence is TGTGCCAGCAGTTTGGGGACAGGGACAGTGGGGACTGAAGCTTTCTTT.

This chain connects TRBV14 to TRBJ1-2, with unresolved D. From germline, CDR1 is SGHDN and CDR2 FVKESK. V was clipped by 4 bases and J by 4 bases, with 13 bases between them. The CDR3 extends over 14 amino acids. The CDR3 DNA is TGTGCCAGCAGCCCGAGACTGTCTGGCTATGGCTACACCTTC. This sequence encodes CASSPRLSGYGYTF.

The CDR3 sequence: CASSDRERLHSYNEQFF. The CDR3 DNA sequence: TGTGCCAGCAGTGACAGGGAACGTCTACACTCCTACAATGAGCAGTTCTTC. The chain is built from TRBV25-1 and TRBJ2-1; a weak D match, TRBD1 (5 bases). The CDR3 is made up of 17 amino acids. V was clipped by 3 bases and J by 0 bases, with 15 bases between them. CDR1 and CDR2 (germline): MGHDK, SYGVNS.

J is TRBJ2-2 and V is TRBV30, with TRBD1 matching 9 bases. V lost 2 bases, J lost 5 bases, and 12 bases stayed unmatched. The CDR3 runs 17 residues. Germline V gene data show CDR1 as GTSNPN and CDR2 as SVGIG (reference sequence). CDR3 coding DNA: TGTGCCTGGAGTTACTCTCCGGGACAGGGATGGACCGGGGAGCTGTTTTTT. As protein: CAWSYSPGQGWTGELFF.

This sequence joins TRBV4-1 and TRBJ2-5; 8 bases match TRBD1. Germline V lookup: CDR1 MGHRA, CDR2 YSYEKL. This CDR3 spans 14 amino acids. Trimming removed 4 bases from V and 1 base from J; junction bases left unmatched: 2. CDR3 DNA sequence: TGCGCCAGCAGCCGAGGACAGGGCCAAGAGACCCAGTACTTC. It specifies CASSRGQGQETQYF.

The chain uses TRBV6-1 and TRBJ1-1; the match to TRBD1 covers 7 bases. Germline loops: CDR1 MNHNS, CDR2 SASEGT. V lost 5 bases, J lost 7 bases, and 4 bases stayed unmatched. The CDR3 extends over 12 amino acids. The CDR3 sequence: CASSWTGLEAFF. Here the CDR3 DNA reads TGTGCCAGCAGTTGGACAGGTCTTGAAGCTTTCTTT.

The chain uses TRBV28 and TRBJ1-2; D is unresolved. This CDR3 spans 13 amino acids. The germline gives CDR1 MDHEN, CDR2 SYDVKM. Between the trimmed V and J ends, which lost 1 base and 7 bases, there was a span of 10 bases. The CDR3 coding sequence is TGTGCCAGCAGTTTATACGGGGAGGGTGGCTACACCTTC. Amino acid sequence: CASSLYGEGGYTF.

The gene calls are TRBV19 and TRBJ2-2; maybe TRBD2 (5 bases). The CDR3 covers 12 residues. Trimming stripped 9 bases from V and 1 base from J, with 6 bases between. Germline CDR1 LNHDA, CDR2 SQIVND (reference sequence). The CDR3: CASRENTGELFF. In DNA form, the CDR3 reads TGTGCCAGCCGGGAGAACACCGGGGAGCTGTTTTTT.

This chain links TRBV6-5 with TRBJ2-4; 9 bases are shared with TRBD1. The germline V gene encodes CDR1 MNHEY and CDR2 SVGAGI. CDR3 size: 13 residues. V shed 6 bases, J shed 5 bases, and the junction held 2 bases outside the gene matches. The CDR3 nucleotides are TGTGCCAGCAGGACAGGGGGGGAAAACATTCAGTACTTC. Encoded protein: CASRTGGENIQYF.

The chain has TRBV4-3 and TRBJ2-3, with no clear D. V was shortened by 0 bases and J by 2 bases, with 9 bases between the two germline ends. There are 15 residues in the CDR3. Germline lookup yields CDR1 LGHNA and CDR2 YSLEER. The CDR3 bases are TGCGCCAGCAGCCAAGATATAGTTCTCACAGATACGCAGTATTTT. It codes for CASSQDIVLTDTQYF.

The chain uses TRBV9 and TRBJ2-5; D possibly corresponds to TRBD1 (7 bases). Germline V gene data show CDR1 as SGDLS and CDR2 as YYNGEE. The CDR3 sequence is 15 residues long. V lost 3 bases and J lost 7, with 19 bases in between. The CDR3 protein is CASSEGGTARSTQYF. For the CDR3, the DNA is TGTGCCAGCAGCGAAGGGGGGACAGCAAGATCGACCCAGTACTTC.

The J gene is TRBJ1-2, the V gene TRBV14, with 7 bases matching TRBD1. The CDR3 contains 14 residues. The V gene end was trimmed by 1 base and the J gene end by 4 bases; junction bases not matched to a gene: 3. Germline loops: CDR1 SGHDN, CDR2 FVKESK. Written as DNA, the CDR3 is TGTGCCAGCAGCCAAGGACAGGGACCCTATGGCTACACCTTC. Protein sequence: CASSQGQGPYGYTF.